This T cell receptor beta chain was found in a study of blood T cell repertoires in COVID-19 (TCRdb year 2020). Broadly, across the study: Samples from collaborators originated in the United States, Italy and Spain and spanned both the acute and convalescent phases of COVID-19. The material from the prospective study consisted of cDNA or gDNA derived from T cells, B-cell-depleted T cells, or PBMCs. The dataset comprised deeply sampled blood TCRbeta repertoires from subjects exposed to, actively infected with, or recovered from COVID-19. The repertoires were released in a freely available public database intended as a resource for research on the immune response to SARS-CoV-2. Samples came from the ongoing ImmuneRACE study (first 160 participants) plus 1,254 subjects from 6 global collaborators. Nearly every sample came with metadata listing a de-identified subject ID, COVID-19 status, age in years and sex. HLA class I and class II types, where available, came from metadata supplied by the sample provider rather than from assay-based typing.

A second Seattle source provided samples from volunteer blood donors who had recovered from COVID-19. Whole blood was collected in K2EDTA tubes by collaborating institutions according to the institutions' own protocols. For TCRbeta analysis, collaborators shipped samples in one of three forms: frozen whole blood, isolated PBMCs, or DNA extracted from either of those sample types. This clone was detected only once. Its antigen is unknown. Base quality data are lacking; no much larger clone is found one base away. V sheds 3 bases and J sheds 8 bases, leaving 9 bases between their ends. CDR1 is given as DFQATT and CDR2 as SNEGSKA, both from the germline V gene (reference sequence). From its cysteine to its phenylalanine, the CDR3 spans 11 amino acids. Only CDR3 DNA remains: 33 bases, in frame from the first base. TCRbeta CDR3 regions were amplified from genomic DNA by means of the immunoSEQ Assay, a bias-controlled multiplex PCR. The paper's processing steps were these. Within the assay, amplification of reference gene primers was used to estimate how many nucleated cells each sample contained. To quantify the absolute abundance of each unique TCRbeta CDR3 rearrangement, sequence reads were collapsed and filtered. For each sample, productive Simpson clonality was calculated as the square root of Simpson's diversity index over productive rearrangements. As stored in TCRdb, this immuneACCESS dataset retains in-frame rearrangements with V and J assigned. A fraction of the clones does not appear; measured against another copy, unresolved V genes explain less than half of the discrepancy, and the remainder lacks a known reason. That table is the source of V, J and clone size, and D and trimming were worked out from the DNA. Recorded for this sample are around 130,000 clones; roughly 84% of them occurred a single time. 9.5% to 15% of the sample rests with the top ten.

General conclusions and limits of the study: Clinical and demographic metadata were provided uncurated, with the amount varying by source and participant.

This chain is built from TRBV20-1 and TRBJ2-3, with the D segment identity uncertain. Source material: peripheral blood. The source is a woman aged 25 to 39 who had recovered from COVID-19. Here is the DNA: TGCAGTGCTAGGAATGTAGTTACGCAGTATTTT. Its translation reads: CSARNVVTQYF.